This T cell receptor (beta chain) was retrieved from a study of technical replicates of blood from a handful of donors. The repertoire was sequenced with immunoSEQ multiplex PCR; TCRdb's copy has only in-frame clones and lacks some. In the table there are about 93,000 clones, around 96% of which are singletons. Trimming removed 3 bases at V and 4 bases at J, with 16 bases between. The length of the CDR3 is 16 residues. Germline V gene lookup returns CDR1 MGHRA and CDR2 YSYEKL. The specimen was T cells isolated from PBMCs. The J gene is TRBJ2-1, the V gene TRBV4-1; D perhaps matches TRBD2 (7 bases). The clonotype originates from a human donor in good health. CDR3 region: CASSQRAGAIYNEQFF. DNA for the CDR3: TGCGCCAGCAGCCAGAGGGCGGGGGCCATTTACAATGAGCAGTTCTTC.